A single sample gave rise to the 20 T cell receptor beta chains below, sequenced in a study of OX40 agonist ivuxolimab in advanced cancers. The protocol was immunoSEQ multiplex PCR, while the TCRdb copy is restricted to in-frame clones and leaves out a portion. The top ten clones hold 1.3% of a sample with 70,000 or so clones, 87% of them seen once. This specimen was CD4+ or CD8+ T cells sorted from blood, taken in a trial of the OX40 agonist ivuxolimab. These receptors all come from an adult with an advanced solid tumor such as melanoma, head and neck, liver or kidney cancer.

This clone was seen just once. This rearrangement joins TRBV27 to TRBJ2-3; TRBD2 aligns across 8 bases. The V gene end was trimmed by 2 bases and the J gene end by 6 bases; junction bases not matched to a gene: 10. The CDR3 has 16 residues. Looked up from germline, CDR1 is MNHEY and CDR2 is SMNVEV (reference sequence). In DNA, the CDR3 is TGTGCCAGCAGTTTAAAAAGCGGGGGACCTCGGGATACGCAGTATTTT. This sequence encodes CASSLKSGGPRDTQYF.

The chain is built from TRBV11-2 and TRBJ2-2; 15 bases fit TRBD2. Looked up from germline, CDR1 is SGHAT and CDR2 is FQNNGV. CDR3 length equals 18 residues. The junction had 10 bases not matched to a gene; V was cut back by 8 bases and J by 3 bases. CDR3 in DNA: TGTGCCAGCCCTTCAGGACTAGCGGGGGGGCCGCACACCGGGGAGCTGTTTTTT. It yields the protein CASPSGLAGGPHTGELFF.

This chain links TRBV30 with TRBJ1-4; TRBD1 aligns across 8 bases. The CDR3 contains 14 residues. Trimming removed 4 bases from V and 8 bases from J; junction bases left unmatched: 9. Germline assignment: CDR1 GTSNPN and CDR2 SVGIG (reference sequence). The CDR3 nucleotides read TGTGCCTGGAAGGTGGCAGGGGGCCTGGAAAAACTGTTTTTT. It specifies CAWKVAGGLEKLFF.

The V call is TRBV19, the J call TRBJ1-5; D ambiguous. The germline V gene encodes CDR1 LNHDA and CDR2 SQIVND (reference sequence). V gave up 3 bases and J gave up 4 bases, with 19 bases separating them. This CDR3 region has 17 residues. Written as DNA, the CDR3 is TGTGCCAGTAGTATTGCCCCCCAGTCTAGGCGGAATCAGCCCCAGCATTTT. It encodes CASSIAPQSRRNQPQHF.

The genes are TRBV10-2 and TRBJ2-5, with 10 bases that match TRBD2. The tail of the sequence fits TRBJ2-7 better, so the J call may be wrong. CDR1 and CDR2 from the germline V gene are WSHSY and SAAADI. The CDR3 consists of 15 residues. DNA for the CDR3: TGCGCCAGCAGTGAGTCTTTAGCGGGGGGCCACGAGCAGTACTTC. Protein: CASSESLAGGHEQYF.

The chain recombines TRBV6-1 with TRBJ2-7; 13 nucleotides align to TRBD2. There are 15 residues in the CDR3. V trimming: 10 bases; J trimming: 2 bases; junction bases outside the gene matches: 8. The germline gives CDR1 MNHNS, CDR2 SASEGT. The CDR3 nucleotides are TGTGCCATACTTTCCGGGACTAGCGGGACCTACGAGCAGTACTTC. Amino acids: CAILSGTSGTYEQYF.

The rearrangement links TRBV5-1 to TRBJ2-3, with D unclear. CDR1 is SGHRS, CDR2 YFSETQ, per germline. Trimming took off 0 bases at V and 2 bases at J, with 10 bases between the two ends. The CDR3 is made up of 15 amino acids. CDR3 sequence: CASSLGSPHTDTQYF. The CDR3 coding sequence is TGCGCCAGCAGCTTGGGATCGCCCCACACAGATACGCAGTATTTT. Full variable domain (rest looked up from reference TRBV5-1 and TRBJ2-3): KAGVTQTPRYLIKTRGQQVTLSCSPISGHRSVSWYQQTPGQGLQFLFEYFSETQRNKGNFPGRFSGRQFSNSRSEMNVSTLELGDSALYLCASSLGSPHTDTQYFGPGTRLTVL.

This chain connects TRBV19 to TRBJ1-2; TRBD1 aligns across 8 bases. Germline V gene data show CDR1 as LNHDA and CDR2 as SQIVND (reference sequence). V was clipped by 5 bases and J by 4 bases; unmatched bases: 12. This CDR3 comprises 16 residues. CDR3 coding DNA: TGTGCCAGTAGTTCGCTGACAGGGGTGAATTTCTATGGCTACACCTTC. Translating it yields CASSSLTGVNFYGYTF.

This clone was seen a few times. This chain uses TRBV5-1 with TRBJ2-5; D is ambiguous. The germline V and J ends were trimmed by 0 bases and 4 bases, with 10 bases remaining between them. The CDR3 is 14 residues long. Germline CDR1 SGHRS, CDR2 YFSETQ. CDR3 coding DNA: TGCGCCAGCAGCTTGGTTTATGGCGGAGAGACCCAGTACTTC. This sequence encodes CASSLVYGGETQYF.

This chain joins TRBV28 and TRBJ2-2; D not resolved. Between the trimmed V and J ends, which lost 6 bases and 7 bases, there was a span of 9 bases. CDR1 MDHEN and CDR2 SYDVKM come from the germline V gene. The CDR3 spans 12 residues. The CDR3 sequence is CASRIQIGELFF. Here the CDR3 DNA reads TGTGCCAGCAGGATACAGATCGGGGAGCTGTTTTTT.

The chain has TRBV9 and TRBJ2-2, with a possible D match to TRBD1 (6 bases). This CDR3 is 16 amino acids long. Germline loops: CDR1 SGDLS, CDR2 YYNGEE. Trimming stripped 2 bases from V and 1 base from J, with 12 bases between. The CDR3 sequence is CASSVAGTLNTGELFF. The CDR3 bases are TGTGCCAGCAGCGTGGCCGGGACACTGAACACCGGGGAGCTGTTTTTT.

CDR3 sequence reads: CASRVRSGDNEQFF. The CDR3 region has the DNA TGTGCCAGCAGGGTTCGATCCGGCGACAATGAGCAGTTCTTC. V gene TRBV2 combines with J gene TRBJ2-1; D ambiguous. The CDR3 totals 14 residues. Trimming pared 6 bases from V and 5 bases from J, leaving 14 bases between. Germline V gives CDR1 SNHLY, CDR2 FYNNEI.

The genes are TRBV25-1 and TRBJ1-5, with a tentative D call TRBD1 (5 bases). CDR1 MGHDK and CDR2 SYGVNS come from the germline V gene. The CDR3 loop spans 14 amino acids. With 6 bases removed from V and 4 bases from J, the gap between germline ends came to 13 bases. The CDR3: CASRGTGFNQPQHF. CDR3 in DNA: TGTGCCAGCAGAGGGACGGGATTTAATCAGCCCCAGCATTTT.

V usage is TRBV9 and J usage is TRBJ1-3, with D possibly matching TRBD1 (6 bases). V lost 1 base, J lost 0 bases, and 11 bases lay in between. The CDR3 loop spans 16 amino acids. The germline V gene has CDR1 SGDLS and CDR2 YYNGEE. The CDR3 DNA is TGTGCCAGCAGCGTATCCGGACAGAGCTCTGGAAACACCATATATTTT. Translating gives CASSVSGQSSGNTIYF.

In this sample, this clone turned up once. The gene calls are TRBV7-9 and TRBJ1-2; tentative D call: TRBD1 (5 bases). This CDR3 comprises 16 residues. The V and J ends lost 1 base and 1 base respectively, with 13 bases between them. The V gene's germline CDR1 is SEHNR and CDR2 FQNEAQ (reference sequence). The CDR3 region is CASSLVGGDFNYGYTF. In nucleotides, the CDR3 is TGTGCCAGCAGCTTAGTGGGAGGGGACTTTAACTATGGCTACACCTTC.

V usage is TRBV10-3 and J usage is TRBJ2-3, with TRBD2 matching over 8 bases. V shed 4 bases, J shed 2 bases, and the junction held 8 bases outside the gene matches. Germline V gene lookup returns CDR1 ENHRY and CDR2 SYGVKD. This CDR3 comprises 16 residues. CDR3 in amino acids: CAISGGAGGVTDTQYF. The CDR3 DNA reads TGTGCCATCAGTGGGGGTGCGGGGGGCGTCACAGATACGCAGTATTTT.

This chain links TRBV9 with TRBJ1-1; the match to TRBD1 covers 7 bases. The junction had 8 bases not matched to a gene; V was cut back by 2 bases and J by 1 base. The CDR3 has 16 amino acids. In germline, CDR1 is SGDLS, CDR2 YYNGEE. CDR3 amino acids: CASSVAATGTNTEAFF. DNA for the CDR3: TGTGCCAGCAGCGTGGCGGCGACAGGGACGAACACTGAAGCTTTCTTT.

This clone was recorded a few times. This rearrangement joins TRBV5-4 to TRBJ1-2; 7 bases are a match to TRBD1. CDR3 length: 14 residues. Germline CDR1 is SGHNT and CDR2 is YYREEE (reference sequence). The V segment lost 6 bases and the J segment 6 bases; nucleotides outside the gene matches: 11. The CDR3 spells CASTSRRGPDGYTF. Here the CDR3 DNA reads TGTGCCAGCACCTCGCGGAGGGGGCCCGATGGCTACACCTTC.

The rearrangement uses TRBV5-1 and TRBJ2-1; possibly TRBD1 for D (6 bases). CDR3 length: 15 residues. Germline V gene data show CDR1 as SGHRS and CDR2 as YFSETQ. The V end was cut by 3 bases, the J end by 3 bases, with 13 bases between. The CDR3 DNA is TGCGCCAGCAGCTATCAACAGGGTATCTACAATGAGCAGTTCTTC. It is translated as CASSYQQGIYNEQFF.

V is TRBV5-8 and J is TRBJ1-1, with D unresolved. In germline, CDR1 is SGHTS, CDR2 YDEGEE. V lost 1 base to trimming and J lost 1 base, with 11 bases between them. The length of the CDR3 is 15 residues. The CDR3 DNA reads TGTGCCAGCAGCTTGTTCGCCCATACGAACACTGAAGCTTTCTTT. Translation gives CASSLFAHTNTEAFF. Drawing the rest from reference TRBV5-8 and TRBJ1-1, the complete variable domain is EAGVTQSPTHLIKTRGQQATLRCSPISGHTSVYWYQQALGLGLQFLLWYDEGEERNRGNFPPRFSGRQFPNYSSELNVNALELEDSALYLCASSLFAHTNTEAFFGQGTRLTVV.